This is a list of T cell receptor beta chains from one sample in a study of T cells in narcolepsy. TCRdb's table, derived via immunoSEQ multiplex PCR, lists solely in-frame clones and lacks some. The sample has 15,000 to 16,000 clones, 65% to 90% seen once. Sequenced sample: memory (CD45RA-) CD4+ T cells from blood. The receptors shown here come from a human donor in good health. CDR3s include the opening cysteine and the closing phenylalanine or tryptophan. The D gene is left open where the match is weak. A row's size may be missing; if present it is once, few, many or a size class.

clone_size d_call j_call v_call cdr3_aa cdr3_nt
. . TRBJ1-1 TRBV7-8 CASSLGQGTEAFF TGTGCCAGCAGCTTAGGGCAGGGCACTGAAGCTTTCTTT
. . TRBJ2-7 TRBV5-1 CASSFIKGYEQYF TGCGCCAGCAGCTTTATAAAAGGGTACGAGCAGTACTTC
. . TRBJ2-7 TRBV19 CASRGADRTYEQYF TGTGCCAGCCGGGGGGCGGACAGGACATACGAGCAGTACTTC
. . TRBJ1-3 TRBV4-2 CASSQANTGFSGNTIYF TGTGCCAGCAGCCAAGCCAACACAGGTTTCTCTGGAAACACCATATATTTT
. . TRBJ1-2 TRBV15 CATSREGAGPYYGYTF TGTGCCACCAGCAGAGAAGGGGCCGGGCCCTACTATGGCTACACCTTC
. TRBD2 TRBJ2-7 TRBV5-1 CASSPTSGHYEQYF TGCGCCAGCAGCCCCACTAGCGGTCACTACGAGCAGTACTTC
. TRBD1 TRBJ2-3 TRBV7-9 CASSAGGQSTDTQYF TGTGCCAGCAGCGCTGGGGGACAGAGTACAGATACGCAGTATTTT
. TRBD2 TRBJ2-3 TRBV2 CASSEALRGGADTQYF TGTGCCAGCAGTGAAGCGCTTCGGGGGGGGGCCGATACGCAGTATTTT
. TRBD2 TRBJ2-7 TRBV5-7 CASSPGGGLSEQYF TGTGCCAGCAGCCCGGGGGGGGGCTTGAGCGAGCAGTACTTC
. . TRBJ1-3 TRBV18 CASLPGTGISGNTIYF TGTGCCAGCTTACCGGGGACTGGAATCTCTGGAAACACCATATATTTT
. TRBD2 TRBJ2-5 TRBV7-2 CASSSGPGGGRRTQYF TGTGCCAGCAGCTCCGGCCCCGGGGGGGGCCGTCGGACCCAGTACTTC
. . TRBJ2-2 TRBV30 CAWSLLGRGTGELFF TGTGCCTGGAGTTTACTGGGGCGCGGCACCGGGGAGCTGTTTTTT
. . TRBJ1-2 TRBV19 CASSIGAGYSYGYTF TGTGCCAGTAGTATAGGCGCAGGGTATAGCTATGGCTACACCTTC
. . TRBJ2-3 TRBV18 CASSPLLADSADTQYF TGTGCCAGCTCACCCTTACTAGCAGATTCCGCCGATACGCAGTATTTT
. . TRBJ1-5 TRBV21-1 CASSKQGQGSNQPQHF TGTGCCAGCAGCAAGCAGGGACAGGGTAGCAATCAGCCCCAGCATTTT
. . TRBJ2-3 TRBV30 CAWSRRGTTDTQYF TGTGCCTGGAGTAGGAGGGGGACCACAGATACGCAGTATTTT
. . TRBJ1-2 TRBV14 CASSQVGQGKSYGYTF TGTGCCAGCAGCCAAGTGGGTCAGGGCAAGAGCTATGGCTACACCTTC
. TRBD2 TRBJ2-3 TRBV10-3 CAIRKAGEKGTQYF TGTGCCATCAGAAAAGCGGGGGAAAAAGGTACGCAGTATTTT
few TRBD2 TRBJ2-7 TRBV4-1 CASSQGPSGLYEQYF TGCGCCAGCAGCCAAGGTCCTAGCGGTCTATACGAGCAGTACTTC
. . TRBJ2-1 TRBV30 CAWSNPDEQFF TGTGCCTGGAGTAATCCGGATGAGCAGTTCTTC
. . TRBJ2-7 TRBV29-1 CSVIGGYEQYF TGCAGCGTTATTGGGGGCTACGAGCAGTACTTC
. . TRBJ2-2 TRBV27 CASSPTQGTGELFF TGTGCCAGCAGTCCCACACAGGGTACCGGGGAGCTGTTTTTT
. . TRBJ1-1 TRBV5-1 CASSLEMNTEAFF TGCGCCAGCAGCTTGGAGATGAACACTGAAGCTTTCTTT
. . TRBJ2-1 TRBV29-1 CSARTYNEQFF TGCAGCGCCCGCACCTACAATGAGCAGTTCTTC
. TRBD2 TRBJ2-3 TRBV27 CASSLAAGASTDTQYF TGTGCCAGCAGTTTAGCAGCGGGAGCGAGCACAGATACGCAGTATTTT
. . TRBJ1-3 TRBV30 CAWSVTGNTIYF TGTGCCTGGAGTGTCACTGGAAACACCATATATTTT
. . TRBJ1-1 TRBV5-5 CASSLRKGTEAFF TGTGCCAGCAGCTTGAGGAAGGGCACTGAAGCTTTCTTT
. TRBD1 TRBJ2-1 TRBV11-2 CASSERTGGAGNEQFF TGTGCCAGCAGCGAACGGACAGGGGGCGCGGGAAATGAGCAGTTCTTC
. . TRBJ2-3 TRBV28 CASRKPLPVDTQYF TGTGCCAGCAGAAAACCCCTCCCGGTAGATACGCAGTATTTT
. TRBD1 TRBJ1-2 TRBV9 CASSPEGARGYTF TGTGCCAGCAGCCCCGAGGGGGCGCGCGGCTACACCTTC
. . TRBJ1-4 TRBV30 CAWSIREKLFF TGTGCCTGGAGTATCCGTGAAAAACTGTTTTTT
few . TRBJ2-7 TRBV6-1 CASREAASYEQYF TGTGCCAGCAGGGAGGCAGCCTCCTACGAGCAGTACTTC
. . TRBJ1-5 TRBV7-8 CASSPRYSNQPQHF TGTGCCAGCAGCCCCCGATATAGCAATCAGCCCCAGCATTTT
. TRBD1 TRBJ2-7 TRBV5-6 CASSLYTAGQGVHEQYF TGTGCCAGCAGCTTGTATACCGCGGGACAGGGGGTCCACGAGCAGTACTTC
. TRBD1 TRBJ1-5 TRBV16 CASSRAGGTGNQPQHF TGTGCCAGCAGCCGGGCCGGGGGGACAGGGAATCAGCCCCAGCATTTT
. TRBD1 TRBJ1-5 TRBV27 CASSFRGTGGNQPQHF TGTGCCAGCAGTTTTAGGGGGACAGGGGGCAATCAGCCCCAGCATTTT
. . TRBJ1-4 TRBV5-1 CASSLDTLPTGKLFF TGCGCCAGCAGCTTGGATACGCTGCCGACGGGAAAACTGTTTTTT
. . TRBJ1-2 TRBV5-1 CASSLAGGGTHGYTF TGCGCCAGCAGCTTGGCCGGGGGCGGTACTCATGGCTACACCTTC
. . TRBJ2-5 TRBV11-2 CASSLDPRQTQYF TGTGCCAGCAGCTTAGATCCCCGGCAGACCCAGTACTTC
. TRBD1 TRBJ2-1 TRBV19 CASRKPWGTGKVSYNEQFF TGTGCCAGTCGCAAACCTTGGGGGACAGGGAAAGTCTCCTACAATGAGCAGTTCTTC
. TRBD1 TRBJ1-1 TRBV6-8 CASRGTGGKGTEAFF TGTGCCAGCAGGGGGACAGGGGGCAAGGGAACTGAAGCTTTCTTT